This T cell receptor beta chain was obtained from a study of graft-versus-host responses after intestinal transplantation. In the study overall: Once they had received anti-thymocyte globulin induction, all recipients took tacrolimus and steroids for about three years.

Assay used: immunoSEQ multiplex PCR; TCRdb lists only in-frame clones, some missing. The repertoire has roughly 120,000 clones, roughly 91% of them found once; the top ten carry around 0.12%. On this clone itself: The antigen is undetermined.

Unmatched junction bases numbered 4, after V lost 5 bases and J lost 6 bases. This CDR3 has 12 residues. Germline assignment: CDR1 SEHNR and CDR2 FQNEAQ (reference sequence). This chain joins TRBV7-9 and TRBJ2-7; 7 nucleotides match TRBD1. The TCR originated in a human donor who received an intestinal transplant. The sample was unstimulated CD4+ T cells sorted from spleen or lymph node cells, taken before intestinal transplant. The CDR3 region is CASSVTGPEQYF. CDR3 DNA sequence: TGTGCCAGCAGCGTGACAGGGCCCGAGCAGTACTTC.